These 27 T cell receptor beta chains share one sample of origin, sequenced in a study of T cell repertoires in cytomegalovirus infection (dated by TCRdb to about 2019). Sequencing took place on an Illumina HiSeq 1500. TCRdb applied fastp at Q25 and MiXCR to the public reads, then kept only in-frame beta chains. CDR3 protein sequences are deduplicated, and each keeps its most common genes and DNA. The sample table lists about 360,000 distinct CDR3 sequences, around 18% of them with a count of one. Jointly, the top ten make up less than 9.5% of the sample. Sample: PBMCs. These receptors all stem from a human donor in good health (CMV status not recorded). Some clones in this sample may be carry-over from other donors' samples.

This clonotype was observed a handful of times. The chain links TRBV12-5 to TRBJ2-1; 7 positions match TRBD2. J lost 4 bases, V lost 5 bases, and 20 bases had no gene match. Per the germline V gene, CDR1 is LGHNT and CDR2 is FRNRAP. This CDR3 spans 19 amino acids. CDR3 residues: CASGRILASVKRDYNEQFF. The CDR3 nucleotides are TGTGCTAGTGGTCGTATCCTTGCTTCGGTAAAGCGGGATTACAATGAGCAGTTCTTC.

In DNA, the CDR3 is TGTGCCAGCAGTGTAAGCAGATCCTATAGCAATCAGCCCCAGCATTTT. Its protein product is CASSVSRSYSNQPQHF. V and J are TRBV2 and TRBJ1-5, with unresolved D. From germline, CDR1 is SNHLY and CDR2 FYNNEI. Trimming cost V 4 bases and J 0 bases, with 13 bases left between them. The CDR3 runs 16 residues.

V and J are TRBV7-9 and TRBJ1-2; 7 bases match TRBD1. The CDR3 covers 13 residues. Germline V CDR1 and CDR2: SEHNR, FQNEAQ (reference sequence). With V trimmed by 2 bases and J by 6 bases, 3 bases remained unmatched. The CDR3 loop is CASSLSTGDGYTF. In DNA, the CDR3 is TGTGCCAGCAGCTTAAGTACAGGGGATGGCTACACCTTC.

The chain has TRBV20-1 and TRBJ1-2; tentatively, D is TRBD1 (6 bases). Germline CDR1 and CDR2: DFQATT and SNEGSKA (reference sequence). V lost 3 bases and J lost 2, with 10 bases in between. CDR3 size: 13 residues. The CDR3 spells CSASPGANYGYTF. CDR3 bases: TGCAGTGCTAGTCCAGGGGCCAACTATGGCTACACCTTC.

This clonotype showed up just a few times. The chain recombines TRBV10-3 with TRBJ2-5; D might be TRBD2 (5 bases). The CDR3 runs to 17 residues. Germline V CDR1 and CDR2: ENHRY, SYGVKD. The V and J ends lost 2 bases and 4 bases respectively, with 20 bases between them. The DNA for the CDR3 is TGTGCCATCAGTGAGGTCCCTATAGTAGGAGGAGGAGAGACCCAGTACTTC. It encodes CAISEVPIVGGGETQYF.

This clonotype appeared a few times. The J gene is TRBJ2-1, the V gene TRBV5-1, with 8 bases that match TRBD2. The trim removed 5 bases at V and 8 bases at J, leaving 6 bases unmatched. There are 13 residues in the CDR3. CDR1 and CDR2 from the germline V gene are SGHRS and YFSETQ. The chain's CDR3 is CASSSGMGDEQFF. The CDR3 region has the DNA TGCGCCAGCAGTAGCGGGATGGGAGATGAGCAGTTCTTC.

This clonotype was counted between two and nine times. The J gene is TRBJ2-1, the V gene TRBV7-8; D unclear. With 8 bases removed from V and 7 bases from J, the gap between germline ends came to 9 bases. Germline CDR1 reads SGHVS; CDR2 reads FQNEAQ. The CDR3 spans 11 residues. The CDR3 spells CASGIWNEQFF. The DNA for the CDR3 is TGTGCCAGCGGGATTTGGAATGAGCAGTTCTTC. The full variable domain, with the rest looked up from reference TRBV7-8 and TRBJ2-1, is GAGVSQSPRYKVAKRGQDVALRCDPISGHVSLFWYQQALGQGPEFLTYFQNEAQLDKSGLPSDRFFAERPEGSVSTLKIQRTQQEDSAVYLCASGIWNEQFFGPGTRLTVL.

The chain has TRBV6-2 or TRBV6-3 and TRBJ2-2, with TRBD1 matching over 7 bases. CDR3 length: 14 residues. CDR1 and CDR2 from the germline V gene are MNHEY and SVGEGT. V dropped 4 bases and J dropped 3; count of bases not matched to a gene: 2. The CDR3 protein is CASSWDSYTGELFF. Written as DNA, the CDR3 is TGTGCCAGCAGTTGGGACAGTTACACCGGGGAGCTGTTTTTT.

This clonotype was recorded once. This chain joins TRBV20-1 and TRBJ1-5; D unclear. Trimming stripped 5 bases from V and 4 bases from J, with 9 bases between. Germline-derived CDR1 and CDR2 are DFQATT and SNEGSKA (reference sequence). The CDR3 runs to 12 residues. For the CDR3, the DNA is TGCAGTGCTGGAGCTACGAATCAGCCCCAGCATTTT. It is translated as CSAGATNQPQHF.

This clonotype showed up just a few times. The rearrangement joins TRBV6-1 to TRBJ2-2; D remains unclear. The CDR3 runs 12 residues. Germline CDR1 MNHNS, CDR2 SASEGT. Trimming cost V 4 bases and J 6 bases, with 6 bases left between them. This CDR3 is CASSGLAGELFF. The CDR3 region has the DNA TGTGCCAGCAGTGGCTTGGCCGGGGAGCTGTTTTTT.

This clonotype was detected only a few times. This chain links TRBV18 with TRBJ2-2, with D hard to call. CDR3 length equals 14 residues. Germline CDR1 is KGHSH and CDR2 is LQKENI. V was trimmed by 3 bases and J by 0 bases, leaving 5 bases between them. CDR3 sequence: CASSPNPNTGELFF. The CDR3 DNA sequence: TGTGCCAGCTCACCTAATCCGAACACCGGGGAGCTGTTTTTT.

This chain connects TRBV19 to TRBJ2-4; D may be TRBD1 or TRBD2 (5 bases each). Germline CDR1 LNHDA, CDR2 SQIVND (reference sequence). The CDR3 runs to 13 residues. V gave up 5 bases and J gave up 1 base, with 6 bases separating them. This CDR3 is CASSEGAKNIQYF. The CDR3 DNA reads TGTGCCAGTAGTGAGGGGGCCAAAAACATTCAGTACTTC.

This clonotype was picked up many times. The CDR3 DNA is TGTGCCAGCAGCCGAGGACTAGCGGGAGGAGAGACCCAGTACTTC. Residues: CASSRGLAGGETQYF. This rearrangement joins TRBV7-2 to TRBJ2-5, with 14 bases matching TRBD2. The CDR3 runs to 15 residues. The V and J ends lost 5 bases and 4 bases, in that order; junction bases with no gene match: 3. Per the germline V gene, CDR1 is SGHTA and CDR2 is FQGNSA.

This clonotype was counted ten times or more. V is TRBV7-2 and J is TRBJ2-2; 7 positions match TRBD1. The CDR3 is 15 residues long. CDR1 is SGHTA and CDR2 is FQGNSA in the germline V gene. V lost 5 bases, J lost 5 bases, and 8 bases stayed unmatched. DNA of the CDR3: TGTGCCAGCAGCCTTATAGGGGGCTTAACCGGGGAGCTGTTTTTT. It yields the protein CASSLIGGLTGELFF.

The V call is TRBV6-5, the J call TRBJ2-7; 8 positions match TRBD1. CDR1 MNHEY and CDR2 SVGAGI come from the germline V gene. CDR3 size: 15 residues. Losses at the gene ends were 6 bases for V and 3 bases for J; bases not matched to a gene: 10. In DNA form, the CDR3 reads TGTGCCAGCAGCTATTGGACAGGGAAGAACTACGAGCAGTACTTC. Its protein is CASSYWTGKNYEQYF.

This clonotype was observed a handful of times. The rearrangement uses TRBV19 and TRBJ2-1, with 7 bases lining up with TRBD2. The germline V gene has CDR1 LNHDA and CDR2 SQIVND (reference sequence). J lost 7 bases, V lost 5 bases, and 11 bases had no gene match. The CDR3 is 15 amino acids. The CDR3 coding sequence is TGTGCCAGTAGTTCCCTAGCGGTAGGCCTGAATGAGCAGTTCTTC. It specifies CASSSLAVGLNEQFF.

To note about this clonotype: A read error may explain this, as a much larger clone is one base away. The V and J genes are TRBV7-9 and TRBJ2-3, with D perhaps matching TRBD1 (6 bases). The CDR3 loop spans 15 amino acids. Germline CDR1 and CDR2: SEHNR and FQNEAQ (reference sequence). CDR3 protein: CASIPLNRDADTRYF. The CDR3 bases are TGTGCCAGCATCCCCTTAAACAGGGATGCAGATACGCGGTATTTT.

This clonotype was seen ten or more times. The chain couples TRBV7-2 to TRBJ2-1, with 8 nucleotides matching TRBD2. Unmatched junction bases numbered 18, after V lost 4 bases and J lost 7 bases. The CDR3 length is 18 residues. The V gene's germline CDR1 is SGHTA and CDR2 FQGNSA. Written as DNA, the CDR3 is TGTGCCAGCAGCTACTGGTCCGGGGCAGCGGGAGTTAGAAATGAGCAGTTCTTC. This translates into CASSYWSGAAGVRNEQFF.

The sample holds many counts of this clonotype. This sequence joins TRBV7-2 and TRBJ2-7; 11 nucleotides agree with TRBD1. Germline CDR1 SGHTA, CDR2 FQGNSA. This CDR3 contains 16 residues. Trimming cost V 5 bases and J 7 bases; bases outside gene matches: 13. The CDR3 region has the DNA TGTGCCAGCAGCCCCGGACAGGGGGCTTTCGATAGGGAGCAGTACTTC. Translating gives CASSPGQGAFDREQYF.

The CDR3 loop reads CASSPSMEQFF. In DNA, the CDR3 is TGTGCCAGCAGCCCTTCGATGGAGCAGTTCTTC. This chain connects TRBV7-9 to TRBJ2-1; D not resolved. The CDR3 is 11 amino acids. Germline CDR1 and CDR2: SEHNR and FQNEAQ (reference sequence). V lost 5 bases and J lost 10, with 9 bases in between. The full variable domain, in which reference TRBV7-9 and TRBJ2-1 provide the parts outside the CDR3, is DTGVSQNPRHKITKRGQNVTFRCDPISEHNRLYWYRQTLGQGPEFLTYFQNEAQLEKSRLLSDRFSAERPKGSFSTLEIQRTEQGDSAMYLCASSPSMEQFFGPGTRLTVL.

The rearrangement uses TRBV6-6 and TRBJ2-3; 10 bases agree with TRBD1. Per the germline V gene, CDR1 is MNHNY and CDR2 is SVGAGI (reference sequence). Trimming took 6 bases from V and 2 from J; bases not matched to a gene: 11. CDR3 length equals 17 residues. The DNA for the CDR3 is TGTGCCAGCAGCGCGATAAGACAGGGGGCGGCCACAGATACGCAGTATTTT. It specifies CASSAIRQGAATDTQYF.

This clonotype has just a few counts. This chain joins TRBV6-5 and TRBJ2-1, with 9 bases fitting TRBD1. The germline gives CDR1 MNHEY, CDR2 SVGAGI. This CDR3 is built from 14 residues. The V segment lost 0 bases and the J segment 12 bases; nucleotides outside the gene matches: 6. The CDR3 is CASSYSKGTGMQFF. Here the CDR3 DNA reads TGTGCCAGCAGTTACTCGAAAGGGACAGGGATGCAGTTCTTC.

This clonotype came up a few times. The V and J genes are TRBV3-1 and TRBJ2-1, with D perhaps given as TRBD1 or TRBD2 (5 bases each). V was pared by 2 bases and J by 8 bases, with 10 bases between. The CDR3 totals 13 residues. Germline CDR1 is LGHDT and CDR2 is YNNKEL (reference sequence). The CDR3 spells CASSQLGDDEQFF. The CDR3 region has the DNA TGTGCCAGCAGCCAATTGGGGGACGATGAGCAGTTCTTC.

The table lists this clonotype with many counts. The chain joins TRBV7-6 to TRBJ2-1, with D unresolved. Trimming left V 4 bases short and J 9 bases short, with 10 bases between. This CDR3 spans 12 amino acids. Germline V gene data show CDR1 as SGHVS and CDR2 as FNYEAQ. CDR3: CASSSSAGEQFF. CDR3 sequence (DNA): TGTGCCAGCAGCTCCTCCGCCGGTGAGCAGTTCTTC. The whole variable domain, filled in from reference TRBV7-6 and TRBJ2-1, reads GAGVSQSPRYKVTKRGQDVALRCDPISGHVSLYWYRQALGQGPEFLTYFNYEAQQDKSGLPNDRFSAERPEGSISTLTIQRTEQRDSAMYRCASSSSAGEQFFGPGTRLTVL.

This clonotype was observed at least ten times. CDR3 protein: CASSFQGLHEQYF. CDR3 nucleotides: TGTGCCAGCAGCTTCCAGGGCTTGCACGAGCAGTACTTC. J is TRBJ2-7 and V is TRBV7-2; TRBD1 is a possible D gene (5 bases). The V gene's germline CDR1 is SGHTA and CDR2 FQGNSA. Trimming shortened V by 3 bases and J by 5 bases, and 11 bases separated the two germline ends. This CDR3 spans 13 amino acids. The whole variable domain, remainder taken from reference TRBV7-2 and TRBJ2-7, is GAGVSQSPSNKVTEKGKDVELRCDPISGHTALYWYRQSLGQGLEFLIYFQGNSAPDKSGLPSDRFSAERTGGSVSTLTIQRTQQEDSAVYLCASSFQGLHEQYFGPGTRLTVT.

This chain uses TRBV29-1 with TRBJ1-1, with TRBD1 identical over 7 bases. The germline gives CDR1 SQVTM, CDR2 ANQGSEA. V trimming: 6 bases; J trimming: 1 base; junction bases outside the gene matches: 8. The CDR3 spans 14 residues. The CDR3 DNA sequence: TGCAGCGTCGTAAAACAGGGGACGAACACTGAAGCTTTCTTT. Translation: CSVVKQGTNTEAFF.

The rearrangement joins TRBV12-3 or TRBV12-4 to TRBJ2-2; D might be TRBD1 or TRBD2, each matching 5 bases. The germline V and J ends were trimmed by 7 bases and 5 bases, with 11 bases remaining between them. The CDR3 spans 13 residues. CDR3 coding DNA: TGTGCCAGCATGACTGGGACGACCGGGGAGCTGTTTTTT. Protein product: CASMTGTTGELFF.